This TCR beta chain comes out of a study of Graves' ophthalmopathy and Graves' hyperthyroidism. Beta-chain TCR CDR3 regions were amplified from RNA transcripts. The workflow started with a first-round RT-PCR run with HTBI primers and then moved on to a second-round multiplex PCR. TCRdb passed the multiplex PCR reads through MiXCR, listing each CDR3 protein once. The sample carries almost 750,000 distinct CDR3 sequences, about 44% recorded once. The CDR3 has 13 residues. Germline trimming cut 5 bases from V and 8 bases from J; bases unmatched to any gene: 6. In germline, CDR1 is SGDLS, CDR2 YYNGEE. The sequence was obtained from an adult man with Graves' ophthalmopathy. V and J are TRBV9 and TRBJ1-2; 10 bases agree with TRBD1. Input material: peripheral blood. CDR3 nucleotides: TGTGCCAGCAGGAGAAGACAGGGGGCCGGCTACACCTTC. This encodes CASRRRQGAGYTF.